Here is one T cell receptor beta chain with its context. What it binds is not known. This sample stems from a study of T-cell memory formation after mild COVID-19. Turning to the study itself: Largely, TCR clusters stayed within a single donor. Study results and limitations: Pre-infection memory contained some responding clones, which suggested that cross-reactive memory had joined. The study found balanced CD4/CD8 in clones contracting day 15 to 85 and a CD4+ lean in later expanders.

This CDR3 has 13 amino acids. CDR1 is SGHVS and CDR2 is FQNEAQ in the germline V gene. V was clipped by 1 base and J by 9 bases, with 10 bases between them. 5'RACE with constant-segment primers built TCRalpha and TCRbeta cDNA libraries with UMIs. In TCRdb, the 5' RACE reads were re-called with MiXCR into one record per CDR3 protein. The table lists about 320,000 distinct CDR3 sequences, 13% to 15% of them singletons, with roughly a fifth in the top ten. The genes are TRBV7-8 and TRBJ1-5, with D unclear. Sequenced input: PBMCs or a T cell subset sorted from them (not recorded which). The source of this sequence is a man younger than 35 who had mild COVID-19 (a few samples of this study predate the infection). Cell type and time point are not known. The CDR3 DNA reads as TGTGCCAGCAGCTTAGGGGCCGGTGGGCCCCAGCATTTT. Protein: CASSLGAGGPQHF.